This entry is about one T cell receptor (beta chain). The data derive from a study of cytomegalovirus exposure and HLA in healthy donors. The study ran its PCR with 60 Vbeta and 13 Jbeta primers. Only in-frame clones appear in the TCRdb table, and some are missing; sequencing was by immunoSEQ multiplex PCR. Among 110,000 to 150,000 clones listed, about 64% were seen once. In germline, CDR1 is MRHNA, CDR2 SNTAGT. CDR3 length equals 16 residues. Trimming removed 2 bases from V and 2 bases from J, with 15 bases in between. The receptor was isolated from a man aged 60-69 years in good health and CMV-seronegative. The sequenced sample was PBMCs. This chain uses TRBV6-4 with TRBJ1-1; perhaps TRBD1 as D (6 bases). CDR3 nucleotide sequence: TGTGCCAGCAGTGACCAGCCATATGGGGGCAACACTGAAGCTTTCTTT. Amino acids: CASSDQPYGGNTEAFF.